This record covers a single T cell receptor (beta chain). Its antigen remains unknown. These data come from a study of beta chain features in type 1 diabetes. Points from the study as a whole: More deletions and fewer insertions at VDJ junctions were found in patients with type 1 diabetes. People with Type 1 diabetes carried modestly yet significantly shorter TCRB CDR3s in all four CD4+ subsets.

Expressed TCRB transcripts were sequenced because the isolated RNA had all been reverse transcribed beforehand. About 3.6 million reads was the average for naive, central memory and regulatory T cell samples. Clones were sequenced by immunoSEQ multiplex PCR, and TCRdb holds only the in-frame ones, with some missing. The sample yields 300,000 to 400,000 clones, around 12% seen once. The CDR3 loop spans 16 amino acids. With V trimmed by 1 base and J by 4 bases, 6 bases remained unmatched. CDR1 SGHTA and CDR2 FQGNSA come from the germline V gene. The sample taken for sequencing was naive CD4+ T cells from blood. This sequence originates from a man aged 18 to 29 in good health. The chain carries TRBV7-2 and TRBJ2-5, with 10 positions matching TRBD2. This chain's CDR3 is CASSLEIAGGLETQYF. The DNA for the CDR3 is TGTGCCAGCAGCTTAGAGATAGCGGGAGGTCTAGAGACCCAGTACTTC.